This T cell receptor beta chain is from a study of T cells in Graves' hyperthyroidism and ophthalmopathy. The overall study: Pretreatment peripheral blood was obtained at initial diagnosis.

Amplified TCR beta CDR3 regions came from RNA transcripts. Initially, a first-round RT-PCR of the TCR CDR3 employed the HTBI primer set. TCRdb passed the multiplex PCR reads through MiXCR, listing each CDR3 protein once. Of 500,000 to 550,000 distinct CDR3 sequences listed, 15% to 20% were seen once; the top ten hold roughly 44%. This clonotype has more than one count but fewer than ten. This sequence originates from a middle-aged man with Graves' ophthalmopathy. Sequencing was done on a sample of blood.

Here the CDR3 DNA reads TGCAGCGTTGAAGGACAGTTAGGGGACTATGGCTACACCTTC. Amino acids: CSVEGQLGDYGYTF. The chain recombines TRBV29-1 with TRBJ1-2; tentatively, D is TRBD1 (5 bases). CDR3 length: 14 amino acids. The V end lost 1 base, the J end lost 3 bases, and 12 bases lay between the germline ends. Germline-derived CDR1 and CDR2 are SQVTM and ANQGSEA.